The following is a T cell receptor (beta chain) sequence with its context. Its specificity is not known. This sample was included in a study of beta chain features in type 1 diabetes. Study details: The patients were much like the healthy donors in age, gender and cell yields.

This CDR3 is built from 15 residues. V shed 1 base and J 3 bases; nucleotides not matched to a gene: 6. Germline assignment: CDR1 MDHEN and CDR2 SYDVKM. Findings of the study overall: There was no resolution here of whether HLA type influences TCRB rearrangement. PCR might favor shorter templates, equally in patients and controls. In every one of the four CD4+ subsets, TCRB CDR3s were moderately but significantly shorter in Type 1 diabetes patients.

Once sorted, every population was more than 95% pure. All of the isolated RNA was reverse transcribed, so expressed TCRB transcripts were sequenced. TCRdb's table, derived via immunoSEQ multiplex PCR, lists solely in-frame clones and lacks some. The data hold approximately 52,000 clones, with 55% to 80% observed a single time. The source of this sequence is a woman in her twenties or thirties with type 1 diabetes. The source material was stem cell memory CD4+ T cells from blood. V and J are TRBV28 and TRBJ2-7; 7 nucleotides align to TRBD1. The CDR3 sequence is CASSLSHRTGYEQYF. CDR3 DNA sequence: TGTGCCAGCAGTTTATCCCACAGGACAGGCTACGAGCAGTACTTC.